Each of the 5 T cell receptor beta chains below was sequenced from the same sample in a study of cytomegalovirus exposure and HLA in healthy donors. The PCR employed 60 Vbeta primers together with 13 Jbeta primers. The table came from immunoSEQ multiplex PCR; TCRdb's copy has only in-frame clones and leaves some out. The data contain some 130,000 clones, about three quarters of them singletons. The sequenced sample was PBMCs. These receptors were obtained from a male donor in good health and CMV-seronegative.

There are a few counts of this clone. The rearrangement joins TRBV5-1 to TRBJ1-2, with D perhaps matching TRBD1 (5 bases). CDR3 length: 14 amino acids. Trimming pared 4 bases from V and 4 bases from J, leaving 14 bases between. Germline CDR1 reads SGHRS; CDR2 reads YFSETQ. The CDR3 DNA follows: TGCGCCAGCAGCCCCGAAGGGGCCCCCTATGGCTACACCTTC. Translated: CASSPEGAPYGYTF.

This chain connects TRBV6-1 to TRBJ2-7, with 11 bases that match TRBD1. V shed 6 bases, J shed 7 bases, and the junction held 8 bases outside the gene matches. The CDR3 consists of 14 residues. Germline CDR1 MNHNS, CDR2 SASEGT. The CDR3 DNA reads TGTGCCAGCAGAAAACCGGGACAGGGGGTAGAGCAGTACTTC. Amino acids: CASRKPGQGVEQYF.

The gene calls are TRBV6-5 and TRBJ2-5; 10 bases agree with TRBD2. V dropped 7 bases and J dropped 2; count of bases not matched to a gene: 7. The CDR3 has 15 amino acids. CDR1 and CDR2 from the germline V gene are MNHEY and SVGAGI. The CDR3, as DNA: TGTGCCAGCACCAATAGCGGGGGGCTACAAGAGACCCAGTACTTC. It specifies CASTNSGGLQETQYF.

This rearrangement joins TRBV27 to TRBJ1-2; 9 bases are a match to TRBD1. The CDR3 is made up of 15 amino acids. Trimming cost V 7 bases and J 4 bases; bases outside gene matches: 10. The V gene's germline CDR1 is MNHEY and CDR2 SMNVEV (reference sequence). CDR3 bases: TGTGCCAGCACCACACGGGACAGGGCGGGCTATGGCTACACCTTC. Translating it yields CASTTRDRAGYGYTF.

CDR3 sequence: CASSQGQGGDANEKLFF. Here the CDR3 DNA reads TGTGCCAGCAGCCAGGGGCAGGGCGGTGACGCTAATGAAAAACTGTTTTTT. The chain carries TRBV4-2 and TRBJ1-4; possibly TRBD1 for D (5 bases). V lost 3 bases to trimming and J lost 3 bases, with 17 bases between them. CDR3 size: 17 residues. The germline V gene has CDR1 LGHNA and CDR2 YNFKEQ.